This TCR beta chain was documented in a study of T cell repertoires in cytomegalovirus infection. Overall study context: From public TCR beta signatures came an indication of both CMV infection and matching HLA type.

This clonotype was counted only a few times. Its matching antigen is unknown. CDR3 length equals 13 residues. From germline, CDR1 is LNHDA and CDR2 SQIVND (reference sequence). V lost 3 bases and J lost 1, with 6 bases in between. TCRdb called the reads again in MiXCR, with one record for every CDR3 protein. The table has 300,000 to 400,000 distinct CDR3 sequences, around a sixth seen once. Study-level results: There were HLA-C-restricted CMV-specific TCR beta clonotypes dominating the ex vivo response.

The sequence came from a human donor in good health (CMV status not recorded). Some clones in this sample may be carry-over from other donors' samples. The V call is TRBV19, the J call TRBJ2-5; tentatively, D is TRBD1 (6 bases). Sequencing was done on a sample of PBMCs. The CDR3 region is CASSMDSQETQYF. DNA of the CDR3: TGTGCCAGTAGTATGGACAGCCAAGAGACCCAGTACTTC. The full variable domain, rest sourced from reference TRBV19 and TRBJ2-5, is DGGITQSPKYLFRKEGQNVTLSCEQNLNHDAMYWYRQDPGQGLRLIYYSQIVNDFQKGDIAEGYSVSREKKESFPLTVTSAQKNPTAFYLCASSMDSQETQYFGPGTRLLVL.